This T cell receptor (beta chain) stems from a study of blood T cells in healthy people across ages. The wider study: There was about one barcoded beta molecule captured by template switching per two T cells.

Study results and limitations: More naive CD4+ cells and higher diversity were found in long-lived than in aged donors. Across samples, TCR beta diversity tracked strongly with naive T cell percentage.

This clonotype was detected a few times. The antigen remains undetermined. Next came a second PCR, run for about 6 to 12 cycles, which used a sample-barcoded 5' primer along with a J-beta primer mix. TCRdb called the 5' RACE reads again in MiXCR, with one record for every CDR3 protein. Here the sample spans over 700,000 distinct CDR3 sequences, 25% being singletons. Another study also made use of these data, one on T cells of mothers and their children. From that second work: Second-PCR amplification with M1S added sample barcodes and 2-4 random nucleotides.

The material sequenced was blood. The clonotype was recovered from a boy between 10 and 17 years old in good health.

CDR3 sequence reads: CASRHGLDHPRETQYF. CDR3 nucleotides: TGCGCCAGCAGACACGGACTAGACCATCCCCGAGAGACCCAGTACTTC. The chain carries TRBV5-1 and TRBJ2-5; 7 nucleotides line up with TRBD2. CDR1 is SGHRS, CDR2 YFSETQ, per germline. The CDR3 has 16 residues. Losses at the gene ends were 5 bases for V and 4 bases for J; bases not matched to a gene: 14.